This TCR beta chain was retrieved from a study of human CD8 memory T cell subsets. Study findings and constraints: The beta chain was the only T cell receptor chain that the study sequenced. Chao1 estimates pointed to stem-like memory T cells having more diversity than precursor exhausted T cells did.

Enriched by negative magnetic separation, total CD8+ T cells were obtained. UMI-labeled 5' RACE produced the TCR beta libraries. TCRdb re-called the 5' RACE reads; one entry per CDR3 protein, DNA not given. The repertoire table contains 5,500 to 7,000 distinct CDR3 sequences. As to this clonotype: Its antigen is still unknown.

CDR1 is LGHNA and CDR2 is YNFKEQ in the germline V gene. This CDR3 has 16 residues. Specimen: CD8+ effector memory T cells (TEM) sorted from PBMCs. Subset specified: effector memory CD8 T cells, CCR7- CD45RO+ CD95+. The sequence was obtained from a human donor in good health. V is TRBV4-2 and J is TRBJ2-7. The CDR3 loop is CASSQDSARGTDEQYF.